This T cell receptor beta chain is from a study of T cells in Graves' hyperthyroidism and ophthalmopathy. Overall study findings and caveats: Ophthalmopathy, as predicted by the model, came a median around 6 months after the prediction.

The sample holds many counts of this clonotype. The antigen remains undetermined. Any patient presenting with uncontrolled infection, other autoimmune disease, pregnancy or lactation was left out. Researchers took RNA transcripts and amplified the TCR beta CDR3 regions from them. Primed by the HTBI set, a first-round RT-PCR was run on the TCR CDR3. Using its own MiXCR run on the multiplex PCR reads, TCRdb lists one record per CDR3 protein. The sample lists 350,000 to 400,000 distinct CDR3 sequences, roughly 14% seen once, with 8% to 13% in the top ten. Sequenced sample: blood. The source is a woman aged 60-75 years with Graves' hyperthyroidism.

CDR3 DNA sequence: TGTGCCAGCAGCTTAGCCCGAGGCCGCTCCTACGAGCAGTACTTC. This translates into CASSLARGRSYEQYF. The chain links TRBV7-2 to TRBJ2-7; D unresolved. Germline V CDR1 and CDR2: SGHTA, FQGNSA. The CDR3 has 15 residues. V lost 0 bases and J lost 0, with 9 bases in between.